This TCR beta chain came from a study of blood T cell repertoires in COVID-19. Study-level background: The United States, Italy and Spain provided the acute and convalescent COVID-19 samples. Nucleic acid was either cDNA or gDNA, and it came from T cells, B-cell-depleted T cells, or PBMCs.

Original data processing: Estimation of nucleated cell counts was performed using reference gene primer amplification. This table comes from immunoSEQ multiplex PCR, and its TCRdb copy is limited to in-frame clones, with some not included. V, J and clone size derive from that table, while D and trimming were established from the DNA sequence. The data show some 39,000 clones, with approximately 85% seen just once and 4% to 5% held by the top ten. The germline V gene encodes CDR1 SGHNT and CDR2 YENEEA. The CDR3 consists of 15 residues. V lost 3 bases and J lost 4; bases outside the gene matches: 6. This clonotype was obtained from a man aged 55 to 70 with acute or convalescent COVID-19. The gene calls are TRBV11-3 and TRBJ2-3; 8 bases agree with TRBD2. Sample: peripheral blood. CDR3 DNA: TGTGCCAGCAGCTTTACGGGAGGGCGTGCAGATACGCAGTATTTT. It encodes CASSFTGGRADTQYF.